The clone carrying this T cell receptor (beta chain) appeared a few times. The antigen remains undetermined. This CDR3 spans 12 amino acids. Germline V gives CDR1 KGHDR, CDR2 SFDVKD. V lost 4 bases and J lost 6, with 8 bases in between. Using RNA transcripts as the source, TCR beta CDR3 regions were amplified. During a first-round RT-PCR of the TCR CDR3, the HTBI primer set was used. TCRdb recomputed calls from the multiplex PCR reads with MiXCR, one row per CDR3 protein. Found here are 620,000 or so distinct CDR3 sequences, roughly 14% of them singletons; the top ten hold under 15%. This sample is part of a study of T cells in Graves' hyperthyroidism and ophthalmopathy. Study findings and constraints: Model output signaled ophthalmopathy a median roughly 6 months ahead of onset. A 13 V-J model separated ophthalmopathy from stable hyperthyroidism.

Patients with uncontrolled infections, other autoimmune diseases, pregnancy or lactation were excluded. Fresh peripheral blood, 8 to 10 ml of it, supplied the PBMCs. The TCR sequence derives from a woman between 50 and 59 years old with Graves' ophthalmopathy. This chain uses TRBV24-1 with TRBJ1-2; D remains unclear. Sequencing was done on a sample of blood. The CDR3 loop is CATSDTRNGYTF. The CDR3 DNA follows: TGTGCCACCAGTGACACAAGAAATGGCTACACCTTC.